This TCR beta chain appears in the sequencing data of a study of vaccination and CD4 T cells after COVID-19. Findings and limits, study-wide: Researchers report that a median about 89% of reactive clones in convalescent patients surfaced only post-vaccination.

Treatment specified: approximately 11-day PBMC culture with coronavirus spike peptide pools or control peptides (ViraFEST assay). The CDR3 sequence is 16 residues long. The V and J ends lost 6 bases and 1 base respectively, with 17 bases between them. Germline V CDR1 and CDR2: SGHAT, FQNNGV. Regarding this clonotype: As yet, its antigen is unknown.

The study sequenced cultured CD4+ T cell DNA using the Oncomine TCR Beta short-read assay. From cultured CD4+ T cells, genomic DNA was extracted. TCRdb analysed the PCR reads with MiXCR anew, one entry per CDR3 protein. The data show around 19,000 distinct CDR3 sequences, 40% to 50% seen once. This rearrangement joins TRBV11-2 to TRBJ2-3; D perhaps matches TRBD2 (5 bases). The input for sequencing was CD4+ T cells from blood, cultured in vitro, taken before SARS-CoV-2 vaccination. This sequence was found in a human donor who had recovered from COVID-19. CDR3 in amino acids: CASRQTGLMGTDTQYF. The CDR3 region has the DNA TGTGCCAGCAGGCAAACGGGATTAATGGGCACAGATACGCAGTATTTT. Supplemented by reference TRBV11-2 and TRBJ2-3, the full variable domain reads EAGVAQSPRYKIIEKRQSVAFWCNPISGHATLYWYQQILGQGPKLLIQFQNNGVVDDSQLPKDRFSAERLKGVDSTLKIQPAKLEDSAVYLCASRQTGLMGTDTQYFGPGTRLTVL.